The present T cell receptor beta chain was sequenced within a study of blood T cells in healthy people across ages (dated by TCRdb to about 2015). In the study overall: Template switching captured roughly one uniquely barcoded TCR beta cDNA molecule per two T cells in model experiments. To track age-related changes in TCR beta repertoire diversity, the study relied on deep sequencing normalized with unique cDNA molecular identifiers. The donors were split into four age groups: young (average around 15 years), middle-aged (about 40), aged (around 67) and long-lived (roughly 80). To avoid experimental bias, donors of different ages were randomly spread across the sequencing lanes. Using the same blood draw, the study looked at two additional independent replicas of 1 million unique cDNA reads for two donors, one aged 18 to 29 and the other aged 80 or older.

Donors were 39 systemically healthy Caucasian individuals from Russia aged roughly 6 to 90 years. Around 9.9 milliliters of peripheral blood were collected from each donor into EDTA-treated Vacutainer tubes. PBMCs were isolated by Ficoll-Paque density-gradient centrifugation, with at least 7 million obtained per sample. Total RNA was extracted from PBMCs with Trizol reagent, with at least 5.5 micrograms obtained per sample. Naive CD45RAhigh/CD27high T cell percentages were measured by flow cytometry on a PBMC aliquot from every donor. What the study reported, not specific to this receptor: Estimates of total diversity based on one million sequenced T cells were considered lower bounds and underestimates. The percentage of naive T cells measured by flow cytometry correlated strongly with observed TCR beta diversity. Bulk unsorted PBMC profiling prevented conclusive comparison of naive and antigen-experienced compartments. The CMV infection status of donors was not known, potentially confounding age-related changes in expanded clonotypes. Compared with the aged group, more naive CD4+ T cells, fewer expanded clones and increased TCR diversity were shown by the long-lived group, suggesting age selection. Observed TCR beta diversity per million T cells fell roughly linearly with age, and a significant reduction was already apparent by age about 36.

This clonotype appeared a few times. Its antigen has not been determined. No much larger clonotype is one base removed from it; base qualities were not supplied. The CDR3 contains 13 residues, cysteine and phenylalanine counted. The read is trimmed to its CDR3 DNA, 39 bases read in frame from base 1. Between the V and J ends, shortened by 0 bases and 4 bases respectively, the junction contains 7 bases. CDR1 SGDLS and CDR2 YYNGEE were looked up in the germline V gene. The library relied on 5' RACE. A second PCR of roughly 6 to 11 cycles was run with a J-beta primer mix and a sample-barcoded 5' primer. Each TCR beta cDNA molecule received a unique molecular identifier from a template-switch 5' adaptor carrying 12 random nucleotides. At least 2.5 million CDR3-containing paired-end reads were obtained from each sample. First-strand cDNA was synthesized from all RNA with the Mint cDNA synthesis kit, primed by a TRBC-specific oligonucleotide. Following uracil-DNA glycosylase treatment, all cDNA underwent a first 18-cycle PCR with the universal primers M1SS and BC2_uni_R. The authors' analysis ran thus. For normalization, 1 million high-quality reads were randomly selected from each sample, with every read carrying a distinct molecular identifier. Instead of being binned into consensus sequences, reads that shared molecular identifiers were thrown out. CDR3 identification, clonotype clustering and error correction used MiTCR with a Q25 quality threshold and the strictest error-elimination algorithm. A nonparametric unseen species model with Euler transformation was used to estimate a lower bound on total TCR beta diversity. Through fastp at Q25 and MiXCR, TCRdb rebuilt clones from the public reads, retaining in-frame beta chains. Every CDR3 protein is listed once, alongside the most common genes and DNA of its rows. These V and J calls are TCRdb output, not the study's own analysis. A total of 1.8 million or so distinct CDR3 sequences appear in this sample, around 42% of them only once. About 23% of the sample goes to the ten largest clones.

The origin of this receptor is a human donor in good health. The material sequenced was blood. In this chain, TRBV9 is recombined with TRBJ1-1; the D segment cannot be called with confidence. The DNA sequence is as follows: TGTGCCAGCAGCGTAGACCCAAGCACTGAAGCTTTCTTT. Its product reads: CASSVDPSTEAFF.